This T cell receptor beta chain was sequenced during a study of blood T cells in healthy people across ages. Broader study findings: Naive CD4+ cell counts and diversity both ran higher in long-lived than in aged donors. One million T cells yielded diversity estimates that were considered underestimates.

About this clonotype itself: Its antigen is not known.

The CDR3 length is 14 residues. Germline CDR1 and CDR2: LGHDT and YNNKEL (reference sequence). V trimming: 4 bases; J trimming: 8 bases; junction bases outside the gene matches: 6. Primed by a sample-barcoded 5' primer and a J-beta primer mix, a second PCR proceeded for roughly 7 to 11 cycles. Every molecule of cDNA carried a tag from a template-switch adaptor with 12 random nucleotides. TCRdb analysed the 5' RACE reads with MiXCR anew, one entry per CDR3 protein. The sample has about 1.4 million distinct CDR3 sequences, almost 60% seen once. Sequencing was done on a sample of blood. The chain links TRBV3-1 to TRBJ2-1; 9 bases map to TRBD1. The source of this sequence is a young man in good health. CDR3 sequence: CASSPRDRDHEQFF. Here the CDR3 DNA reads TGTGCCAGCAGCCCCCGGGACAGGGACCATGAGCAGTTCTTC.